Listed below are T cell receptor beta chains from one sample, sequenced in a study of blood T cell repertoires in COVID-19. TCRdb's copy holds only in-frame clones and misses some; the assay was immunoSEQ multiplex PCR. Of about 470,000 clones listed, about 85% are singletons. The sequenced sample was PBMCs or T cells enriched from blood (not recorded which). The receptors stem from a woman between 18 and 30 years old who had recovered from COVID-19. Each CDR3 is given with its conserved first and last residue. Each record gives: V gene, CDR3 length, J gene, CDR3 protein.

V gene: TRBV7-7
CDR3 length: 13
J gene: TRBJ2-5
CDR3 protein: CASSLAREETQYF

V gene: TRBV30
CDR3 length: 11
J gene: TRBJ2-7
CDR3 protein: CAWSHDIQQYF

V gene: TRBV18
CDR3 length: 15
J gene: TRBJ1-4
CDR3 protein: CASSPSMGANEKLFF

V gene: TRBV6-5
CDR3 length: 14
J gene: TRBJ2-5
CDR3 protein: CASRTRDREKTQYF

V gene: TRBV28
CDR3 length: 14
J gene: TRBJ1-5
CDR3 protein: CASSPGRGYQPQHF

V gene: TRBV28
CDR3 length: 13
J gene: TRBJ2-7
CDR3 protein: CASSLAGTDEQYF

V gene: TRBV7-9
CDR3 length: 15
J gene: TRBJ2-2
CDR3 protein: CASSLLEGATGELFF

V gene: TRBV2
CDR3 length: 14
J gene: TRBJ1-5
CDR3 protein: CASSSDRFDQPQHF

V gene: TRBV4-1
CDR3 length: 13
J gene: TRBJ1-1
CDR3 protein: CASSKMGRTEAFF

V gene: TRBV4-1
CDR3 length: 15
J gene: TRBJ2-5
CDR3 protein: CASSQVGHLKETQYF

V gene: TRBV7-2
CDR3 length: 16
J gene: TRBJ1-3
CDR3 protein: CASSPRQGGSGNTIYF

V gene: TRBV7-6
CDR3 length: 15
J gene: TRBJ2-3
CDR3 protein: CASSLGGGLTDTQYF

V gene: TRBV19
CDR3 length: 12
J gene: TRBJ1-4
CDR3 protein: CASSITVEKLFF

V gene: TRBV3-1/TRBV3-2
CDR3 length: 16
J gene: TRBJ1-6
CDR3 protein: CASSQGPAQGWSPLHF

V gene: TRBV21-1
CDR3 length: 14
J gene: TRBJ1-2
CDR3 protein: CASSNGGQGKGYTF

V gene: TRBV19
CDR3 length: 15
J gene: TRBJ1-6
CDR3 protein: CAFIISGALGGPLHF

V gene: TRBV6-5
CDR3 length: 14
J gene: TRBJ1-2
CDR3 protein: CASTQGGEEGGYTF

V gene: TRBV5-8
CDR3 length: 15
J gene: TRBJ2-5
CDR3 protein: CASSFQGLGGETQYF

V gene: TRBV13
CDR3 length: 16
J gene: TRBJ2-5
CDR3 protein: CASSSRLAGGLETQYF

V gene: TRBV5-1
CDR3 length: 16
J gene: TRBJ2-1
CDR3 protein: CASSLLAGDQGNEQFF

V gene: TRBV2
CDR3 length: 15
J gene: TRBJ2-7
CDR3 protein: CASSEWVAANYEQYF

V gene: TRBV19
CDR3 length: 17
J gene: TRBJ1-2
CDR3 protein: CASSMGTGGYSNYGYTF

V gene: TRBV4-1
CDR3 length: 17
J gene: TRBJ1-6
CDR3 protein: CASSLRGDSSYNSPLHF

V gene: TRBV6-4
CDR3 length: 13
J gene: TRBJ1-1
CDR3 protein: CASRLTSNTEAFF

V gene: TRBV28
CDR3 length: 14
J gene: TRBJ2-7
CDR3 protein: CASSLSLSSYEQYF

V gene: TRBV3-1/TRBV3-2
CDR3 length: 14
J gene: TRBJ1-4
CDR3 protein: CASSPGTDLEKLFF

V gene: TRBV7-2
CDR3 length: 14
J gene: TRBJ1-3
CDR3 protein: CASSPEGAGNTIYF

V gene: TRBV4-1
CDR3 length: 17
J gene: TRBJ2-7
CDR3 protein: CASSQVTSGGRGYEQYF

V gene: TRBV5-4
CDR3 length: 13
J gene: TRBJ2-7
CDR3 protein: CASSFGTTYEQYF

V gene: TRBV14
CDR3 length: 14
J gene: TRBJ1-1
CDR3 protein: CASSQRGGNTEAFF

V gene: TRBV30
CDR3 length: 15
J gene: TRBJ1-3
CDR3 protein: CAWIDWRGRANTIYF

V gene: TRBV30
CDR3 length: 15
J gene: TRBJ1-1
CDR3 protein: CAWSVGTGANTEAFF

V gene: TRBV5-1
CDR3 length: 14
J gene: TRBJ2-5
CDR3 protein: CASSSQGQGETQYF

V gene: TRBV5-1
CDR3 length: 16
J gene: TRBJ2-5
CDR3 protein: CASSFERGGDQETQYF

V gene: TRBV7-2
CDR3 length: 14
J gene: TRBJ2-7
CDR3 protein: CASTAEGRSYEQYF

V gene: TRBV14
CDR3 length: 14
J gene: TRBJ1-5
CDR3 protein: CASSQVGGNQPQHF

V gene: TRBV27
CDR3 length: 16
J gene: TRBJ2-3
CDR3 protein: CASSLEGDIRTDTQYF

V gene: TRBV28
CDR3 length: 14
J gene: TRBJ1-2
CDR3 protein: CASVMRGSFYGYTF

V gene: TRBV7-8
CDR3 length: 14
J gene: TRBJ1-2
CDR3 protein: CASSTRHRKDGYTF

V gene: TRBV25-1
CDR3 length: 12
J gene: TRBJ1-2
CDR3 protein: CASRGQVYGYTF

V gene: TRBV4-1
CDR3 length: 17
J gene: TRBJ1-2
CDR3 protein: CASSQDPLYRAHYGYTF

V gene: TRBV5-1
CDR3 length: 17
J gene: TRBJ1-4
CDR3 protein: CASSFLPLGTANEKLFF

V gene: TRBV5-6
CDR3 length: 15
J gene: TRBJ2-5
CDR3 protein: CASSYGTGVQETQYF

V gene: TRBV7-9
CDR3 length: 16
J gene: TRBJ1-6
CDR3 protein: CASSLVRGAGNSPLHF

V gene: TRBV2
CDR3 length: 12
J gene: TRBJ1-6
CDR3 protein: CASSDQGATLHF

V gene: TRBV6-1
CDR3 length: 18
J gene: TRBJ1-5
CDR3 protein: CASSEAGGTVGSRQPQHF